This T cell receptor beta chain was found in a study of breast tumors, draining lymph nodes, adjacent tissues. Each CDR3 protein is one row after TCRdb ran MiXCR on the multiplex PCR reads. The repertoire consists of about 200,000 distinct CDR3 sequences, with roughly 31% occurring once and the leading ten covering around 4.4%. Germline CDR1 reads SGHRS; CDR2 reads YFSETQ. CDR3 length: 15 residues. V trimming: 0 bases; J trimming: 5 bases; junction bases outside the gene matches: 5. This clonotype has ten or more counts. Breast cancer patients provided tissue from their axillary draining lymph nodes. The gene calls are TRBV5-1 and TRBJ2-5, with TRBD2 identical over 9 bases. Sequences were obtained from axillary lymph node tissue. This TCR came from a female donor with breast cancer. Some clones in this sample may be carry-over from other donors' samples. The CDR3 DNA is TGCGCCAGCAGCTTGGTGGCGGGAGGGGAGGAGACCCAGTACTTC. Amino acids: CASSLVAGGEETQYF.